One sample yielded the 28 T cell receptor beta chains listed below, sequenced in a study of blood T cell repertoires in COVID-19. Sequenced by immunoSEQ multiplex PCR; TCRdb stores in-frame clones only, minus some. The table lists around 150,000 clones, 86% of them singletons. The sequencing sample was made of peripheral blood. The source is a man between 60 and 70 years old with acute or convalescent COVID-19.

The table lists this clone with a count of one. The chain combines TRBV27 with TRBJ1-1; D not certain. This CDR3 is 16 amino acids long. V lost 7 bases, J lost 1 base, and 19 bases lay in between. Germline V gene lookup returns CDR1 MNHEY and CDR2 SMNVEV (reference sequence). CDR3 sequence: CASTSRRGGRNTEAFF. In DNA form, the CDR3 reads TGTGCCAGCACCTCTCGACGGGGAGGTAGGAACACTGAAGCTTTCTTT.

V usage is TRBV5-1 and J usage is TRBJ2-2, with a weak D call TRBD1 (5 bases). The ends were cut back, 1 base at V and 4 bases at J, with 11 bases in the middle. There are 15 residues in the CDR3. The germline V gene encodes CDR1 SGHRS and CDR2 YFSETQ. The CDR3 nucleotides are TGCGCCAGCAGCTTGTCAGGGCTGGGCACCGGGGAGCTGTTTTTT. This translates into CASSLSGLGTGELFF.

This chain connects TRBV2 to TRBJ2-7, with unresolved D. V lost 8 bases, J lost 1 base, and 6 bases lay in between. CDR3 length equals 11 residues. The germline gives CDR1 SNHLY, CDR2 FYNNEI. The CDR3 coding sequence is TGTGCCAGCCTGGCTTCCTACGAGCAGTACTTC. It is translated as CASLASYEQYF.

The chain is built from TRBV7-9 and TRBJ2-1, with 12 bases that match TRBD2. V lost 2 bases and J lost 7; bases outside the gene matches: 12. Germline V CDR1 and CDR2: SEHNR, FQNEAQ (reference sequence). The CDR3 is 18 amino acids. The CDR3 nucleotides read TGTGCCAGCAGCTTAAAGGTTAGGACTAGCGGGAATAAGAATGAGCAGTTCTTC. It codes for CASSLKVRTSGNKNEQFF.

This clone was seen only once. The CDR3: CASSQGNQNSNQPQHF. CDR3 DNA: TGTGCCAGCAGCCAAGGTAACCAGAATAGCAATCAGCCCCAGCATTTT. The chain carries TRBV3-1 (or the pseudogene TRBV3-2) and TRBJ1-5, with D unresolved. V lost 1 base and J lost 0, with 10 bases in between. CDR3 length equals 16 residues. The germline CDR1 and CDR2 sequences are LGHDT and YNNKEL (reference sequence).

The chain is built from TRBV5-4 and TRBJ1-3; weak D call: TRBD1 (6 bases). Germline V gene data show CDR1 as SGHNT and CDR2 as YYREEE (reference sequence). The V gene lost 0 bases and the J gene lost 4 bases, with 14 bases spanning the gap. The CDR3 runs to 16 residues. The CDR3 here is CASSLGAGVPGNTIYF. For the CDR3, the DNA is TGTGCCAGCAGCTTGGGCGCAGGGGTTCCCGGAAACACCATATATTTT.

This chain uses TRBV7-3 with TRBJ2-2; TRBD1 matches at 9 bases. The CDR3 totals 16 residues. Germline assignment: CDR1 SGHTA and CDR2 FQGTGA. The V gene end was trimmed by 5 bases and the J gene end by 5 bases; junction bases not matched to a gene: 9. CDR3 residues: CASSQPGQGWTGELFF. In DNA form, the CDR3 reads TGTGCCAGCAGCCAACCGGGACAGGGCTGGACCGGGGAGCTGTTTTTT.

This clone showed up just once. The V gene is TRBV7-7, the J gene TRBJ2-2, with TRBD2 identical over 10 bases. Looked up from germline, CDR1 is SSHAT and CDR2 is FNYEAQ (reference sequence). The CDR3 runs 18 residues. The trim removed 5 bases at V and 0 bases at J, leaving 9 bases unmatched. The CDR3 reads CASSRNPLAGANTGELFF. Written as DNA, the CDR3 is TGTGCCAGCAGCCGAAACCCGCTAGCGGGAGCGAACACCGGGGAGCTGTTTTTT. Full variable domain (outside the CDR3, taken from reference TRBV7-7 and TRBJ2-2): GAGVSQSPRYKVTKRGQDVTLRCDPISSHATLYWYQQALGQGPEFLTYFNYEAQPDKSGLPSDRFSAERPEGSISTLTIQRTEQRDSAMYRCASSRNPLAGANTGELFFGEGSRLTVL.

This chain uses TRBV5-1 with TRBJ1-1; 9 nucleotides match TRBD1. This CDR3 contains 15 residues. CDR1 is SGHRS and CDR2 is YFSETQ in the germline V gene. The V gene end was trimmed by 2 bases and the J gene end by 3 bases; junction bases not matched to a gene: 5. The CDR3 spells CASSLGDRAHTEAFF. CDR3 bases: TGCGCCAGCAGCTTAGGGGACAGGGCCCACACTGAAGCTTTCTTT. The full variable domain, with the rest looked up from reference TRBV5-1 and TRBJ1-1, is KAGVTQTPRYLIKTRGQQVTLSCSPISGHRSVSWYQQTPGQGLQFLFEYFSETQRNKGNFPGRFSGRQFSNSRSEMNVSTLELGDSALYLCASSLGDRAHTEAFFGQGTRLTVV.

The chain is built from TRBV9 and TRBJ2-6; D is undetermined. Trimming took 4 bases from V and 4 from J, leaving 12 bases between them. Germline V CDR1 and CDR2: SGDLS, YYNGEE. CDR3 size: 15 residues. The CDR3 is CASSPGGPGANVLTF. The CDR3 DNA follows: TGTGCCAGCAGCCCCGGCGGCCCGGGGGCCAACGTCCTGACTTTC.

The chain has TRBV19 and TRBJ2-2; 8 nucleotides match TRBD2. V shed 6 bases and J 1 base; nucleotides not matched to a gene: 4. CDR1 is LNHDA and CDR2 is SQIVND in the germline V gene (reference sequence). CDR3 length: 15 residues. The CDR3 DNA sequence: TGTGCCAGTAGGATTAGCGGGGTGAACACCGGGGAGCTGTTTTTT. Amino acids: CASRISGVNTGELFF.

J is TRBJ1-2 and V is TRBV9, with TRBD1 identical over 10 bases. The trim removed 3 bases at V and 4 bases at J, leaving 9 bases unmatched. CDR1 is SGDLS, CDR2 YYNGEE, per germline. The CDR3 length is 16 residues. The CDR3 protein is CASSALAWDRGYGYTF. The CDR3 DNA reads TGTGCCAGCAGCGCTCTAGCGTGGGACAGGGGCTATGGCTACACCTTC.

The chain couples TRBV3-1 (or the pseudogene TRBV3-2) to TRBJ2-1; 8 bases map to TRBD2. V was pared by 4 bases and J by 12 bases, with 14 bases of the junction left unmatched. CDR3 length: 15 residues. Per germline, CDR1 LGHDT and CDR2 YNNKEL (reference sequence). The CDR3 sequence: CASSPPQGAGAPQFF. CDR3 in DNA: TGTGCCAGCAGCCCCCCTCAGGGAGCGGGAGCCCCGCAGTTCTTC.

The V and J genes are TRBV7-9 and TRBJ2-5; TRBD1 might be the D (6 bases). The CDR3 length is 14 residues. Germline CDR1 is SEHNR and CDR2 is FQNEAQ (reference sequence). Trimming pared 4 bases from V and 3 bases from J, leaving 12 bases between. The CDR3 bases are TGTGCCAGCAGCTCAAGGGGGATGGAAGAGACCCAGTACTTC. This codes for CASSSRGMEETQYF.

The V call is TRBV9, the J call TRBJ1-4, with D perhaps TRBD1 (5 bases). This CDR3 comprises 15 residues. Germline V gene data show CDR1 as SGDLS and CDR2 as YYNGEE. Deletions cut 0 bases from V and 8 bases from J, with 14 bases between. DNA for the CDR3: TGTGCCAGCAGCGTAGCTGGGACTCTGGGAGAAAAACTGTTTTTT. Protein: CASSVAGTLGEKLFF.

This chain joins TRBV7-8 and TRBJ1-2, with D perhaps TRBD1 (5 bases). V lost 1 base and J 4 bases, leaving 13 bases between the germline ends. The CDR3 sequence is 15 residues long. Germline CDR1 is SGHVS and CDR2 is FQNEAQ. The CDR3 spells CASSLGWGQSYGYTF. CDR3 DNA sequence: TGTGCCAGCAGCTTAGGGTGGGGCCAGAGCTATGGCTACACCTTC.

Only a few counts were recorded for this clone. V is TRBV2 and J is TRBJ2-1; 8 bases map to TRBD2. The length of the CDR3 is 13 residues. Germline CDR1 reads SNHLY; CDR2 reads FYNNEI. J lost 13 bases, V lost 2 bases, and 7 bases had no gene match. In DNA form, the CDR3 reads TGTGCCAGCAGTGAACGGGGGGGAACGGCCCAGTTCTTC. It is translated as CASSERGGTAQFF.

This chain joins TRBV28 and TRBJ1-1; D might be TRBD1 (5 bases). The germline gives CDR1 MDHEN, CDR2 SYDVKM. The CDR3 is 13 residues long. V shed 8 bases and J shed 6 bases, with 16 bases lying between them. The CDR3 sequence is CASWNGGRAEAFF. The CDR3 DNA reads TGTGCCAGCTGGAACGGGGGAAGGGCTGAAGCTTTCTTT.

The gene calls are TRBV5-1 and TRBJ1-6, with 7 nucleotides matching TRBD1. This CDR3 contains 15 residues. Germline CDR1 is SGHRS and CDR2 is YFSETQ. The V gene end was trimmed by 0 bases and the J gene end by 5 bases; junction bases not matched to a gene: 2. For the CDR3, the DNA is TGCGCCAGCAGCTTGGAAGGGACAGATAATTCACCCCTCCACTTT. It yields the protein CASSLEGTDNSPLHF.

The rearrangement uses TRBV19 and TRBJ2-7; the match to TRBD2 covers 9 bases. CDR1 LNHDA and CDR2 SQIVND come from the germline V gene (reference sequence). This CDR3 is 17 amino acids long. Unmatched junction bases numbered 19, after V lost 11 bases and J lost 2 bases. The CDR3 nucleotides read TGTGCCCCTGGGGGGTGCCACGTCGCGGGAGGGCCCTACGAGCAGTACTTC. Amino acids: CAPGGCHVAGGPYEQYF. The entire variable domain, with the rest obtained from reference TRBV19 and TRBJ2-7, is as follows: DGGITQSPKYLFRKEGQNVTLSCEQNLNHDAMYWYRQDPGQGLRLIYYSQIVNDFQKGDIAEGYSVSREKKESFPLTVTSAQKNPTAFYLCAPGGCHVAGGPYEQYFGPGTRLTVT.

J is TRBJ2-1 and V is TRBV9; 11 bases map to TRBD2. Per the germline V gene, CDR1 is SGDLS and CDR2 is YYNGEE. V lost 0 bases to trimming and J lost 1 base; unmatched junction nucleotides: 9. The CDR3 is 19 residues long. The CDR3 sequence is CASSVANLPSGRSYNEQFF. The CDR3 coding sequence is TGTGCCAGCAGCGTAGCTAACTTGCCTAGCGGGAGGTCCTACAATGAGCAGTTCTTC.

The chain combines TRBV3-1 (or the pseudogene TRBV3-2) with TRBJ1-5; D gene uncertain. Trimming left V 3 bases short and J 7 bases short, with 19 bases between. Germline V gives CDR1 LGHDT, CDR2 YNNKEL (reference sequence). The CDR3 contains 16 residues. The CDR3 DNA is TGTGCCAGCAGCCAGGGCTTTATTCCAACCGGCCAGCCCCAGCATTTT. Its protein is CASSQGFIPTGQPQHF.

V and J are TRBV19 and TRBJ2-6; possible D gene TRBD1, 6 bases. V lost 3 bases and J 3 bases, leaving 12 bases between the germline ends. Germline CDR1 is LNHDA and CDR2 is SQIVND (reference sequence). This CDR3 has 16 amino acids. DNA for the CDR3: TGTGCCAGTAGTATTCGACAGGCTTTTGGGGCCAACGTCCTGACTTTC. This gives the protein CASSIRQAFGANVLTF.

The rearrangement links TRBV29-1 to TRBJ2-2, with 10 bases identical to TRBD1. The germline CDR1 and CDR2 sequences are SQVTM and ANQGSEA. CDR3 length equals 16 residues. The V and J ends lost 5 bases and 4 bases, in that order; junction bases with no gene match: 10. This chain's CDR3 is CSVRDRGPSGTGELFF. CDR3 DNA sequence: TGCAGCGTTCGGGACAGGGGTCCTTCGGGCACCGGGGAGCTGTTTTTT.

This chain uses TRBV28 with TRBJ2-7; D is perhaps TRBD1 (5 bases). V lost 8 bases to trimming and J lost 2 bases, with 13 bases between them. The CDR3 spans 13 residues. CDR1 and CDR2 from the germline V gene are MDHEN and SYDVKM. The CDR3 coding sequence is TGTGCCAGCGGACGAAGGGGCCCCTACGAGCAGTACTTC. This codes for CASGRRGPYEQYF.

The table lists this clone with a few counts. The chain is built from TRBV5-1 and TRBJ1-3; D is unclear. There are 17 residues in the CDR3. Trimming took off 4 bases at V and 0 bases at J, with 17 bases between the two ends. The germline gives CDR1 SGHRS, CDR2 YFSETQ. The CDR3 DNA follows: TGCGCCAGCAGCGCGGAGACTTACGGATACTCTGGAAACACCATATATTTT. Translating gives CASSAETYGYSGNTIYF.

The J gene is TRBJ1-1, the V gene TRBV7-6, with D possibly TRBD1 on 6 matching bases. Trimming cost V 4 bases and J 7 bases, with 13 bases left between them. Germline values: CDR1 SGHVS, CDR2 FNYEAQ. The CDR3 consists of 13 residues. CDR3 in amino acids: CASSSGVPYEAFF. The CDR3, as DNA: TGTGCCAGCAGCTCAGGGGTCCCCTATGAAGCTTTCTTT. Looking up the rest from reference TRBV7-6 and TRBJ1-1 gives the full variable domain: GAGVSQSPRYKVTKRGQDVALRCDPISGHVSLYWYRQALGQGPEFLTYFNYEAQQDKSGLPNDRFSAERPEGSISTLTIQRTEQRDSAMYRCASSSGVPYEAFFGQGTRLTVV.

The table lists this clone with many counts. This chain uses TRBV4-1 with TRBJ2-7, with 7 bases fitting TRBD1. V was pared by 2 bases and J by 2 bases, with 9 bases of the junction left unmatched. The CDR3 has 16 amino acids. The germline V gene has CDR1 MGHRA and CDR2 YSYEKL. Written as DNA, the CDR3 is TGCGCCAGCAGCCAATTTGACAGGGATCCCACCTACGAGCAGTACTTC. As protein: CASSQFDRDPTYEQYF.